This TCR beta chain originates from a study of cytomegalovirus exposure and HLA in healthy donors. CDR1 and CDR2 from the germline V gene are SGHNT and YYREEE (reference sequence). V dropped 2 bases and J dropped 4; count of bases not matched to a gene: 9. The CDR3 has 16 amino acids. As regards this clone: Its antigen is not identified.

Whole-study findings and limits: The authors later linked a missense DCLRE1C variant to TCR beta V- and J-gene trimming. Reportedly, TCR beta sequences accurately predicted HLA-A and HLA-B alleles in most subjects. Later analysis reportedly placed an Asian-associated ancestry cluster below the roughly 700-donor mean in N-insertions.

PCR employed 60 Vbeta and 13 Jbeta primers. Original data processing: A later analysis tallied about 80 million unique TCR beta chains, around 11 million of them shared. Profiling relied on immunoSEQ multiplex PCR, and the TCRdb table lists in-frame clones only, not all of them. The V and J calls and clone size come from that table; D and trimming were worked out from the DNA. The sample includes 150,000 or so clones, roughly 77% of them seen just once. This sequence joins TRBV5-4 and TRBJ2-1; TRBD1 agrees at 7 bases. The TCR sequence derives from a young man in good health and CMV-seropositive. Material for sequencing was PBMCs. As DNA, the CDR3 is TGTGCCAGCAGCTTAACAGGGGCCACTTTTTACAATGAGCAGTTCTTC. It specifies CASSLTGATFYNEQFF.